This T cell receptor (beta chain) was recorded in a study of shared clonotypes between healthy human individuals. Overall study findings and caveats: Donor scarcity curtailed the genetic and exposure-history diversity represented herein.

The germline gives CDR1 SGHAT, CDR2 FQNNGV. The V end was cut by 6 bases, the J end by 4 bases, with 18 bases between. This CDR3 has 15 residues. Comments on this clone: The antigen is not known.

Using immunoSEQ multiplex PCR, the repertoire was profiled, and TCRdb retains in-frame clones only, with some absent. Among 650,000 to 700,000 clones listed, about 92% were seen once. The receptor's source is a man aged 18 to 30 in good health. Some clones in this sample may be carry-over from other donors' samples. The sequenced material came from memory CD8+ T cells from PBMCs. Subset: CD45RO+ cells pooled with CCR7-negative TemRA cells. This chain links TRBV11-2 with TRBJ1-2; D not certain. This chain's CDR3 is CASRPSRQSSYGYTF. In nucleotides, the CDR3 is TGTGCCAGCAGACCGTCTAGGCAAAGTTCCTATGGCTACACCTTC.